This TCR beta chain was documented in a study of shared clonotypes between healthy human individuals. Study-wide points: Rarefaction analysis demonstrated incomplete sorted-subset sequencing notwithstanding large depth. Investigators collected only blood, and repertoires in tissues likely differ. A reduction in generation probabilities was seen for non-shared clonotypes relative to those shared by all four donors.

Assay used: immunoSEQ multiplex PCR; TCRdb lists only in-frame clones, some missing. This table has about 2.5 million clones, about nine tenths appearing once. Concerning this clone itself: The target antigen is unknown. This specimen includes other DNA sequences encoding the same CDR3.

V gave up 0 bases and J gave up 8 bases, with 10 bases separating them. In germline, CDR1 is LNHNV, CDR2 YYDKDF (reference sequence). The CDR3 spans 13 residues. The J gene is TRBJ1-1, the V gene TRBV15, with a possible D match to TRBD1 (5 bases). Sequencing was performed on naive CD4+ T cells from PBMCs. The subset here: CD45RA+ positively selected. This clonotype was sampled from a man between 18 and 35 years old in good health. Some clones in this sample may be carry-over from other donors' samples. CDR3 nucleotide sequence: TGTGCCACCAGCAGAGATCGTACAGGAGAAGCTTTCTTT. This translates into CATSRDRTGEAFF.